The next 7 T cell receptor beta chains were all read from a single sample in a study of blood T cell repertoires in COVID-19. The protocol was immunoSEQ multiplex PCR, while the TCRdb copy is restricted to in-frame clones and leaves out a portion. The sample has 84,000 or so clones; about 81% are singletons. Sequencing used peripheral blood. The source is a human donor in a cohort sampled during active COVID-19.

CDR3 loop: CASSRISYEQYF. CDR3 bases: TGTGCCAGCAGCCGTATCTCCTACGAGCAGTACTTC. The V gene is TRBV7-9, the J gene TRBJ2-7; D gene unclear. This CDR3 region has 12 residues. Between the trimmed V and J ends, which lost 5 bases and 0 bases, there was a span of 5 bases. CDR1 and CDR2 (germline): SEHNR, FQNEAQ (reference sequence).

This clone has just a few counts. This rearrangement joins TRBV12-3 or TRBV12-4 to TRBJ2-7, with D possibly being TRBD2 (6 bases). The CDR3 totals 13 residues. Between the trimmed V and J ends, which lost 3 bases and 6 bases, there was a span of 12 bases. Here the CDR3 reads CASSLRDSTEQYF. The CDR3 DNA is TGTGCCAGCAGTTTGAGGGACTCCACCGAGCAGTACTTC.

Regarding this clone: A junction end diverges from the germline sequence, so it may reflect a read error. The chain employs TRBV7-7 and TRBJ2-5; 8 bases fit TRBD2. The CDR3 has 15 amino acids. Germline V gene sequence: CDR1 SSHAT, CDR2 FNYEAQ (reference sequence). CDR3 in DNA: TGTGCTAGCAGCTCTGTCCGGGGGGGTAGAGAGACCCAGTACTTC. Its translation: CASSSVRGGRETQYF.

The chain employs TRBV9 and TRBJ2-3, with D maybe TRBD2 (6 bases). The germline gives CDR1 SGDLS, CDR2 YYNGEE. The CDR3 runs to 16 residues. Trimming shortened V by 0 bases and J by 0 bases, and 11 bases separated the two germline ends. DNA of the CDR3: TGTGCCAGCAGCGTAGTTGGGCGGGGCAGCACAGATACGCAGTATTTT. Translated, it gives CASSVVGRGSTDTQYF.

This chain's CDR3 is CASNPRTGGVYGYTF. In DNA, the CDR3 is TGTGCCAGCAACCCCCGAACAGGGGGCGTCTATGGCTACACCTTC. The chain combines TRBV5-6 with TRBJ1-2; 9 bases map to TRBD1. CDR3 length: 15 amino acids. Looked up from germline, CDR1 is SGHDT and CDR2 is YYEEEE. After removal of 6 bases from V and 4 bases from J, the junction contained 10 bases not matched to a gene.

The rearrangement uses TRBV30 and TRBJ2-6; D remains unclear. The CDR3 totals 15 residues. Germline-derived CDR1 and CDR2 are GTSNPN and SVGIG (reference sequence). Trimming removed 5 bases from V and 2 bases from J, with 13 bases in between. The CDR3 DNA reads as TGTGCCTGGGTTGGGCTGGGCGCTGGGGCCAACGTCCTGACTTTC. Translating it yields CAWVGLGAGANVLTF. The whole variable domain, filled in from reference TRBV30 and TRBJ2-6, reads SQTIHQWPATLVQPVGSPLSLECTVEGTSNPNLYWYRQAAGRGLQLLFYSVGIGQISSEVPQNLSASRPQDRQFILSSKKLLLSDSGFYLCAWVGLGAGANVLTFGAGSRLTVL.

The V and J genes are TRBV25-1 and TRBJ2-4; 8 nucleotides match TRBD1. The CDR3 is made up of 14 amino acids. Germline values: CDR1 MGHDK, CDR2 SYGVNS. J was trimmed by 4 bases and V by 6 bases; bases with no gene match: 5. The CDR3 loop is CASRSGQGKNIQYF. The CDR3, as DNA: TGTGCCAGCAGATCCGGACAGGGTAAAAACATTCAGTACTTC.